This paragraph reports one T cell receptor (beta chain). A read error may be the cause here, since a much bigger clone is one base away. This specimen belongs to a study of response to subunit inactivated influenza vaccine. Each CDR3 protein gets one entry after TCRdb re-called the RT-PCR reads with MiXCR. This table has more than 450,000 distinct CDR3 sequences, approximately 10% appearing once. Germline CDR1 MDHEN, CDR2 SYDVKM. The CDR3 runs to 11 residues. Trimming took 4 bases from V and 7 from J, leaving 4 bases between them. These sequences were also reported in another study, on T cells expressing NK-cell markers. That paper states: The TCR beta cDNA came from 5'RACE template switching with UMIs. Sequencing covered eight donors, seven HCMV-seropositive and one seronegative.

The V gene is TRBV28, the J gene TRBJ2-2, with D unresolved. This clonotype was obtained from a man between 45 and 60 years old who received an inactivated influenza vaccine. The input for sequencing was PBMCs from blood, taken on the day of vaccination. The CDR3 DNA follows: TGTGCCAGCAGTTCCTTCGGGGAGCTGTTTTTT. Translation: CASSSFGELFF.